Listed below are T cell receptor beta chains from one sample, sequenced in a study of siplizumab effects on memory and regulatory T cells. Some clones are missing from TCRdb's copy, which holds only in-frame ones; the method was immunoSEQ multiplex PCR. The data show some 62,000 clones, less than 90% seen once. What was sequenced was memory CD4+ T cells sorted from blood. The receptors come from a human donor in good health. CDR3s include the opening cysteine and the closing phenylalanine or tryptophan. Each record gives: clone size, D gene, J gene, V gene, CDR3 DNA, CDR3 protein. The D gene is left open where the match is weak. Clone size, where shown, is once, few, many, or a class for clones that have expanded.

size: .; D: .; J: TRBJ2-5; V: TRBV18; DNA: TGTGCCAGCTCACCACCGACAGGGAGGGAAGAGACCCAGTACTTC; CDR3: CASSPPTGREETQYF
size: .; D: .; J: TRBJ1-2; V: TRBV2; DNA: TGTGCCAGCAGTATTAGGGAGAGCTATGGCTACACCTTC; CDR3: CASSIRESYGYTF
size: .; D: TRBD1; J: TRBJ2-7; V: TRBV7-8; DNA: TGTGCCAGCAGCTTACTACAGGGGCGAGACTACGAGCAGTACTTC; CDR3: CASSLLQGRDYEQYF
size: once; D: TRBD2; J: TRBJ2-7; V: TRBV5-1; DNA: TGCGCCAGCAGCTTGACTAGCGGGACGGCGTACGAGCAGTACTTC; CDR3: CASSLTSGTAYEQYF
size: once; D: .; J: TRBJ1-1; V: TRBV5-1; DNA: TGCGCCAGCAGCGCGCAGGGCTCGCCTGAAGCTTTCTTT; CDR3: CASSAQGSPEAFF
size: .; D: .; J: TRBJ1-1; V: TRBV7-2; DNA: TGTGCCAGCAGCCCACAAGGACAGATGAACACTGAAGCTTTCTTT; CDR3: CASSPQGQMNTEAFF
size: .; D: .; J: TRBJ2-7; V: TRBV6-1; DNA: TGTGCCAGCCTTTCGGGCTCCCCCTACGAGCAGTACTTC; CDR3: CASLSGSPYEQYF
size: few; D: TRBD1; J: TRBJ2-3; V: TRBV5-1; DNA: TGCGCCAGCAGGTGGGACAGCCGGACAGATACGCAGTATTTT; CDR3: CASRWDSRTDTQYF
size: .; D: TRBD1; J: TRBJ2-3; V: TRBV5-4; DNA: TGTGCCAGCAGCGGGACAGGGGACCTAGACAGAGATACGCAGTATTTT; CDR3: CASSGTGDLDRDTQYF
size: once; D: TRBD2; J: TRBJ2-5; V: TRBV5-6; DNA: TGTGCCAGCAGCTACCCCGGGACTAGTGTTGGGGCCCAGTACTTC; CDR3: CASSYPGTSVGAQYF
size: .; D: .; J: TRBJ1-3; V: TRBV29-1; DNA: TGCAGCGTTGCTAGTAACTCTGGAAACACCATATATTTT; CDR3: CSVASNSGNTIYF
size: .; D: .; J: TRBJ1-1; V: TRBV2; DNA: TGTGCCAGCAGTGAAAGTATCAGTGTCACTGAAGCTTTCTTT; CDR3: CASSESISVTEAFF
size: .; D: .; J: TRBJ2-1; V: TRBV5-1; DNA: TGCGCCAGCAGCCTCCAACCAGGGGAGAATGAGCAGTTCTTC; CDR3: CASSLQPGENEQFF
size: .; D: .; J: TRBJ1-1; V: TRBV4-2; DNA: TGTGCCAGCAGCCAGGGGACCATGAACACTGAAGCTTTCTTT; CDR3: CASSQGTMNTEAFF
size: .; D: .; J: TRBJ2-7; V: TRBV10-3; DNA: TGTGCCATCAGTGACACGCGGAAGGGAGCCTACGAGCAGTACTTC; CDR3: CAISDTRKGAYEQYF
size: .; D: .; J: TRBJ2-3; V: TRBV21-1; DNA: TGTGCCAGCCTCCAAGGACGCGGGGTCACAGATACGCAGTATTTT; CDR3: CASLQGRGVTDTQYF
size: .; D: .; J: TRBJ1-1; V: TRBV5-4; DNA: TGTGCCAGCAGCTTGACTAAGGACAGACATGAAGCTTTCTTT; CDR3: CASSLTKDRHEAFF
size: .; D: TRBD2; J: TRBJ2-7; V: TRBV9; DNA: TGTGCCAGCACCTTTGGGACTAGCGGGGTTGGGGGGCAGTACTTC; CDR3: CASTFGTSGVGGQYF
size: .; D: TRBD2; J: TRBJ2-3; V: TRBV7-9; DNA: TGTGCCAGCAGGAGACTAGCGGGAGGGCCCACAGATACGCAGTATTTT; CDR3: CASRRLAGGPTDTQYF
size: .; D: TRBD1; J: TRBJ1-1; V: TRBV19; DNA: TGTGCCAGTAGTGTCCGGGGACAGGGGCGTCCCTGGAACACTGAAGCTTTCTTT; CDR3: CASSVRGQGRPWNTEAFF
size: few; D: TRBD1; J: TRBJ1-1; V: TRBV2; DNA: TGTGCCAGCAATTACAGGGGTTCTGAAGCTTTCTTT; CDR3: CASNYRGSEAFF
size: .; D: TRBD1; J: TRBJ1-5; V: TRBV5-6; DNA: TGTGCCAGCAGCTTGGGGCAGGGGGACAGCAATCAGCCCCAGCATTTT; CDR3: CASSLGQGDSNQPQHF
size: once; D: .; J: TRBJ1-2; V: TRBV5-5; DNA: TGTGCCAGCAGCTTGACGGAAAGCTATGGCTACACCTTC; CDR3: CASSLTESYGYTF
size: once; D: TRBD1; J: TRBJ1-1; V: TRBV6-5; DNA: TGTGCCGCTAGAGGGACAGGGGACACTGAAGCTTTCTTT; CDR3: CAARGTGDTEAFF
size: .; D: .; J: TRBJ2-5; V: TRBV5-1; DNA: TGCGCCAGCAGCTTGGGGGGCGGCGAGACCCAGTACTTC; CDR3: CASSLGGGETQYF
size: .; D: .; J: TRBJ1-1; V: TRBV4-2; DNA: TGTGCCAGCAGCCACGCAGGTTCTCGGAAAGGGGACGCTGAAGCTTTCTTT; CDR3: CASSHAGSRKGDAEAFF
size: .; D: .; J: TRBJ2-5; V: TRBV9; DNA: TGTGCCAGCAGCCCGGGGACTCTCTTCGAGACCCAGTACTTC; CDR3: CASSPGTLFETQYF
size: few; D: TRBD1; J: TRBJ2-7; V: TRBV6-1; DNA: TGTGCCAGCAGTGTGGGTGGACAGGGGACCTACGAGCAGTACTTC; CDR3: CASSVGGQGTYEQYF
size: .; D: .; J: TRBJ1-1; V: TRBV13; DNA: .; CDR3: CASSLAVGTGTFF
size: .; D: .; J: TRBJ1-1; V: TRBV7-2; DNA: TGTGCCAGCAGCTTAATGAACACTGAAGCTTTCTTT; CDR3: CASSLMNTEAFF
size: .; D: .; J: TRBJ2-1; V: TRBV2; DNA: TGTGCCAGCAGTCTGGACAGTAGCTCCTACAATGAGCAGTTCTTC; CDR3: CASSLDSSSYNEQFF
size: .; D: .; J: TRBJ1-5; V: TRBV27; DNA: TGTGCCAGCAGTTTCACGGGGCACCTTAGCAATCAGCCCCAGCATTTT; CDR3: CASSFTGHLSNQPQHF
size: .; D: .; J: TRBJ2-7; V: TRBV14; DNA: TGTGCCAGCAGCCAAGTTGGGGTCGAGCAGTACTTC; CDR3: CASSQVGVEQYF
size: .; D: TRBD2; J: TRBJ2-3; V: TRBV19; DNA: TGTGCCAGTAGTATTGGGAGCCTAGCGGGAGTATCAGGAGATACGCAGTATTTT; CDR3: CASSIGSLAGVSGDTQYF
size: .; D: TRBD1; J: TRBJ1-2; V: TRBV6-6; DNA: TGTGCCAGCAGTAAATGGGACAGTTTTAACTATGGCTACACCTTC; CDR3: CASSKWDSFNYGYTF
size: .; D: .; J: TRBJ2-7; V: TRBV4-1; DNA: TGCGCCAGCAGCCAAGACAGGGTGGTCCACGAGCAGTACTTC; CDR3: CASSQDRVVHEQYF
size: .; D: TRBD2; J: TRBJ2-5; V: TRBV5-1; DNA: TGCGCCAGCAGCCCCGGGACTAGCGGGGGGAAAATCTTGGGAGAGACCCAGTACTTC; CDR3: CASSPGTSGGKILGETQYF
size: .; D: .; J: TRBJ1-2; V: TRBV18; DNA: TGTGCCAGCTCACCCACCACGTCTCCAGGGGATGGCTACACCTTC; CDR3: CASSPTTSPGDGYTF
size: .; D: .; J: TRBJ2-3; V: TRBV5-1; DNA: TGCGCCAGCAGCTTGGGTTTAGGTTCAGATACGCAGTATTTT; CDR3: CASSLGLGSDTQYF
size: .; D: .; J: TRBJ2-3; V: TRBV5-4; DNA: TGTGCCAGCAGCTTGTTTACAGATACGCAGTATTTT; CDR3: CASSLFTDTQYF
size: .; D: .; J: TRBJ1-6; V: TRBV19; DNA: TGTGCCAGTACCCCACCAGGGGTTGGGGTTTCACCCCTCCACTTT; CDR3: CASTPPGVGVSPLHF
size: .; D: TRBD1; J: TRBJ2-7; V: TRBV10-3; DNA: TGTGCCATCAGTGAGTCTATGGACAGGGGGCACGAGCAGTACTTC; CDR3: CAISESMDRGHEQYF
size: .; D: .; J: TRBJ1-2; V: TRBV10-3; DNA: TGTGCCATCAGAGGCGGGGTTAAAGACTATGGCTACACCTTC; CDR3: CAIRGGVKDYGYTF
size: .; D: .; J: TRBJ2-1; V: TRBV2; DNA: TGTGCCAGCAGTGAAGTGGGGGGGCCGTACAATGAGCAGTTCTTC; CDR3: CASSEVGGPYNEQFF
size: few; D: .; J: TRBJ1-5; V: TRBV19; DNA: TGTGCCAGTAGTGAACAGGGCGATAGCAATCAGCCCCAGCATTTT; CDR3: CASSEQGDSNQPQHF
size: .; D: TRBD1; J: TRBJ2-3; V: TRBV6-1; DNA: TGTGCCAGCTGGACAGGGAGCACAGATACGCAGTATTTT; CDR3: CASWTGSTDTQYF
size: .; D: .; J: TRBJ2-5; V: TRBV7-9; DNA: TGTGCCAGCAGCCTACTGGGGAACGGGGCGACCCAGTACTTC; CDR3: CASSLLGNGATQYF
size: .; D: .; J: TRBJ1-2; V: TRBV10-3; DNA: TGTGCCATCAGGGGAATGCACGACTACACCTTC; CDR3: CAIRGMHDYTF
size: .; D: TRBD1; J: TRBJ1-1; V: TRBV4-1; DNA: TGCGCCAGCGATAGAGGGGGCGCGGGGAACACTGAAGCTTTCTTT; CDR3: CASDRGGAGNTEAFF
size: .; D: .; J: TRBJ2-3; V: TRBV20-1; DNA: TGCAGTGCTAAGATCACAGATACGCAGTATTTT; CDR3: CSAKITDTQYF
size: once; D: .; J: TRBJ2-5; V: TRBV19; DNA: TGTGCCAGTAGTATAGAGACCCGGCCCACAGAGACCCAGTACTTC; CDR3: CASSIETRPTETQYF
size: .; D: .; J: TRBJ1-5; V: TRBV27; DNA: TGTGCCAGCACTCGACTGATCGGGGATCAGCCCCAGCATTTT; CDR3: CASTRLIGDQPQHF
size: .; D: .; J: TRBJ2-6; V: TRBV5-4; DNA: TGTGCCAGCAGCTTGGCCAGCTCGGCCAACGTCCTGACTTTC; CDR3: CASSLASSANVLTF
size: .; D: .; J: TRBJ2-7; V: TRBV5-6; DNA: TGTGCCAGCAGCTTGGTTGTTAAGACAGGCAGCTCCTACGAGCAGTACTTC; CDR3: CASSLVVKTGSSYEQYF
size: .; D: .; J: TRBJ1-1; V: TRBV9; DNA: TGTGCCAGCAGCAGGGTGGCTGAGAACACTGAAGCTTTCTTT; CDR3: CASSRVAENTEAFF
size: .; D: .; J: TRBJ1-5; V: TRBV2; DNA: TGTGCCAGCAGTGAACTCAGGAGTAGCAATCAGCCCCAGCATTTT; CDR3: CASSELRSSNQPQHF